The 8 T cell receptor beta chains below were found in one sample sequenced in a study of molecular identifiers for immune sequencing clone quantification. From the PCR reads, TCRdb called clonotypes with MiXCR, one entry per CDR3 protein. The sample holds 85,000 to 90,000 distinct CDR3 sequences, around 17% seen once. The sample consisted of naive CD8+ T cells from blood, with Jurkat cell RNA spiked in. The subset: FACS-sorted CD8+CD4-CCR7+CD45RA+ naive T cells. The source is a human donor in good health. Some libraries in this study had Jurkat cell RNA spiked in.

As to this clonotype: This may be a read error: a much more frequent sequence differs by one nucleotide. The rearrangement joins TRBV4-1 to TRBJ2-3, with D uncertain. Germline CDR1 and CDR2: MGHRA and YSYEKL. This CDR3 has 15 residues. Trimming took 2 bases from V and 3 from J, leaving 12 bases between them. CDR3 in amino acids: CASSQRKGTTDTQYF. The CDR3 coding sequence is TGCGCCAGCAGCCAACGAAAGGGCACGACAGATACGCAGTATTTT.

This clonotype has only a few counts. The CDR3 coding sequence is TGTGCCAGCAGCCTATCGACTAGCGGGAGAGGCGAGCAGTACTTC. This gives the protein CASSLSTSGRGEQYF. The chain couples TRBV6-2 or TRBV6-3 to TRBJ2-7; TRBD2 matches at 12 bases. V was pared by 6 bases and J by 6 bases, with 9 bases of the junction left unmatched. Germline V gene lookup returns CDR1 MNHEY and CDR2 SVGEGT. This CDR3 is 15 amino acids long.

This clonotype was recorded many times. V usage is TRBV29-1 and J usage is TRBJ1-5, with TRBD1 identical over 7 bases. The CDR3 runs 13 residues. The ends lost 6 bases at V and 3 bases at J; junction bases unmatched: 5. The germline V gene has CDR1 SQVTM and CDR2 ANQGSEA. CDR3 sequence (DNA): TGCAGCGTGTCTACAGGGGACAATCAGCCCCAGCATTTT. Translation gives CSVSTGDNQPQHF.

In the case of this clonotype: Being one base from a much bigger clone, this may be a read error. The CDR3: CASGGLAGVVEQSF. The CDR3 coding sequence is TGTGCTAGTGGGGGACTAGCGGGGGTCGTTGAGCAGTCCTTC. V is TRBV12-5 and J is TRBJ2-1, with 14 bases identical to TRBD2. Germline V gene lookup returns CDR1 LGHNT and CDR2 FRNRAP. The length of the CDR3 is 14 residues.

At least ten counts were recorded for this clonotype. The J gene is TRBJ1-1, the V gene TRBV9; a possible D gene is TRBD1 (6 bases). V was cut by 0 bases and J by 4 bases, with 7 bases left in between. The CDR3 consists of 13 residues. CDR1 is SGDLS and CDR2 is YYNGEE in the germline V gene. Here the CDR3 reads CASSVEGGTEAFF. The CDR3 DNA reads TGTGCCAGCAGCGTAGAAGGGGGCACTGAAGCTTTCTTT.

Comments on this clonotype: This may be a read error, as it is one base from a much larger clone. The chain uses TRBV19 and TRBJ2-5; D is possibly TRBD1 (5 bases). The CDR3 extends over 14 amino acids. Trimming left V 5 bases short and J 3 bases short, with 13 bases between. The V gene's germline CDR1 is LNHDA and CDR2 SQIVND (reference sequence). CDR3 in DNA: TGTGCCAGTAGTGTGACAGACATCGAAGAGACCCAGTACTTC. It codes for CASSVTDIEETQYF. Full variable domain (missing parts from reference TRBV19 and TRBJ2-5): DGGITQSPKYLFRKEGQNVTLSCEQNLNHDAMYWYRQDPGQGLRLIYYSQIVNDFQKGDIAEGYSVSREKKESFPLTVTSAQKNPTAFYLCASSVTDIEETQYFGPGTRLLVL.

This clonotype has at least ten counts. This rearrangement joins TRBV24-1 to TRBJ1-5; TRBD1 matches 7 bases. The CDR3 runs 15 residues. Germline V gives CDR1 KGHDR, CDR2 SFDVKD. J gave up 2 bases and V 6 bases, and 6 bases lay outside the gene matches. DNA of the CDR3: TGTGCCACCAGTATGACAGGGTACGGCAATCAGCCCCAGCATTTT. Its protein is CATSMTGYGNQPQHF.

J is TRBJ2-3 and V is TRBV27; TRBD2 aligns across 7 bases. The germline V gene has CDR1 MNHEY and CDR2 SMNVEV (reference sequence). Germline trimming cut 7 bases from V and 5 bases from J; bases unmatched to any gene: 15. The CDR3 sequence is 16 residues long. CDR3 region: CASTPLWGGAVDTQYF. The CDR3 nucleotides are TGTGCCAGCACTCCCCTTTGGGGGGGTGCGGTAGATACGCAGTATTTT.